These T cell receptor beta chains were read from a single sample in a study of a mutant IDH1 vaccine in newly diagnosed glioma. Sequencing was performed with immunoSEQ multiplex PCR; in TCRdb, only in-frame clones are kept and a portion is missing. The sample consists of tens of thousands of clones, 75% to 90% of them appearing once. These receptors' targets are unknown. Sample: PBMCs, taken from a glioma patient whose treatment included an IDH1 peptide vaccine. The origin of the receptors is a man in his forties or fifties with glioma. Each CDR3 is given with its conserved first and last residue. The D gene is left open where the match is weak. Only part of the rows carry a size: once, few, many, or a class if the clone is expanded.

D	V	size	J	CDR3	DNA
TRBD1	TRBV6-6	NA	TRBJ1-2	CASSYADRANYGYTF	TGTGCCAGCAGTTACGCGGACAGGGCTAACTATGGCTACACCTTC
NA	TRBV5-1	NA	TRBJ2-3	CASSLALQGTDTDTQYF	TGCGCCAGCAGCTTGGCCCTACAGGGAACGGACACAGATACGCAGTATTTT
NA	TRBV15	NA	TRBJ1-6	CATSSRADSPLHF	TGTGCCACCAGCAGTCGGGCGGATTCACCCCTCCACTTT
NA	TRBV6-1	NA	TRBJ2-5	CASSEVVAGGGYQETQYF	TGTGCCAGCAGTGAAGTGGTAGCAGGGGGGGGGTACCAAGAGACCCAGTACTTC
NA	TRBV9	few	TRBJ1-5	CASSAGEKGQPQHF	TGTGCCAGCAGCGCCGGGGAGAAAGGGCAGCCCCAGCATTTT
NA	TRBV28	once	TRBJ1-1	CATEGGTEAFF	TGTGCCACCGAGGGGGGGACTGAAGCTTTCTTT
NA	TRBV7-8	NA	TRBJ1-5	CASSLGPGAQHF	TGTGCCAGCAGCTTAGGGCCGGGGGCCCAGCATTTT
NA	TRBV6-1	NA	TRBJ1-4	CASSEGGGSNEKLFF	TGTGCCAGCAGTGAAGGTGGAGGCTCTAATGAAAAACTGTTTTTT
NA	TRBV7-6	NA	TRBJ2-7	CASSLEGKSSYEQYF	TGTGCCAGCAGCTTAGAGGGAAAGAGCTCCTACGAGCAGTACTTC
NA	TRBV7-6	NA	TRBJ2-7	CASSLEERGEQYF	TGTGCCAGCAGCTTAGAGGAGAGGGGCGAGCAGTACTTC
NA	TRBV2	NA	TRBJ2-7	CASSVKFEQYF	TGTGCCAGCAGTGTAAAGTTCGAGCAGTACTTC
TRBD2	TRBV5-6	NA	TRBJ2-3	CASSSGLVATDTQYF	TGTGCCAGCAGCTCAGGACTAGTTGCCACAGATACGCAGTATTTT
TRBD2	TRBV7-9	NA	TRBJ2-7	CASSGQSQRGVNEQYF	TGTGCCAGCAGTGGACAATCCCAGCGGGGGGTGAACGAGCAGTACTTC
NA	TRBV30	NA	TRBJ1-2	CAWSAGRFYGYTF	TGTGCCTGGAGTGCAGGGAGGTTCTATGGCTACACCTTC
TRBD2	TRBV29-1	NA	TRBJ2-2	CSVPREVNTGELFF	TGCAGCGTGCCGCGGGAGGTGAACACCGGGGAGCTGTTTTTT
NA	TRBV6-5	NA	TRBJ1-2	CASSPPGTFYGYTF	TGTGCCAGCAGTCCCCCAGGCACCTTCTATGGCTACACCTTC
NA	TRBV18	NA	TRBJ2-2	CASSPRPSQGGTGELFF	TGTGCCAGCTCACCAAGACCCTCACAGGGTGGCACCGGGGAGCTGTTTTTT
TRBD2	TRBV27	NA	TRBJ2-1	CASATSGGSNEQFF	TGTGCCAGCGCAACTAGCGGGGGGTCAAATGAGCAGTTCTTC
TRBD1	TRBV9	few	TRBJ2-5	CASSRTGGEETQYF	TGTGCCAGCAGCCGAACAGGGGGCGAGGAGACCCAGTACTTC
NA	TRBV29-1	NA	TRBJ1-2	CSVEDRERLNYGYTF	TGCAGCGTTGAAGATCGAGAACGGTTAAACTATGGCTACACCTTC
TRBD2	TRBV2	NA	TRBJ2-2	CASSERSLAANTGELFF	TGTGCCAGCAGTGAACGGTCACTAGCGGCCAACACCGGGGAGCTGTTTTTT
NA	TRBV6-1	few	TRBJ1-5	CASSELGEDLTQPQHF	TGTGCCAGCAGTGAATTGGGGGAGGACCTGACTCAGCCCCAGCATTTT
NA	TRBV6-5	NA	TRBJ2-7	CASSYPSLGEQYF	TGTGCCAGCAGTTACCCCTCACTAGGGGAGCAGTACTTC
TRBD1	TRBV6-5	NA	TRBJ2-7	CASSYTTGPDEQYF	TGTGCCAGCAGTTACACGACAGGGCCAGACGAGCAGTACTTC
NA	TRBV4-1	once	TRBJ1-4	CASSLSRGGEKLFF	TGCGCCAGCAGTCTATCCAGGGGAGGTGAAAAACTGTTTTTT
TRBD2	TRBV7-8	once	TRBJ2-2	CASSLGWASGANTGELFF	TGTGCCAGCAGCTTAGGTTGGGCCAGCGGGGCGAACACCGGGGAGCTGTTTTTT
NA	TRBV30	NA	TRBJ2-1	CAWSFGDSRNEQFF	TGTGCCTGGAGTTTTGGGGACTCGCGCAATGAGCAGTTCTTC
NA	TRBV29-1	NA	TRBJ1-1	CSAHRDTEAFF	TGCAGCGCACACCGCGACACTGAAGCTTTCTTT
NA	TRBV30	NA	TRBJ1-2	CALQGGGGGYTF	TGTGCCTTACAGGGAGGAGGAGGAGGCTACACCTTC
NA	TRBV30	NA	TRBJ1-1	CAWSFTWNTEAFF	TGTGCCTGGTCCTTTACTTGGAACACTGAAGCTTTCTTT
NA	TRBV29-1	NA	TRBJ1-1	CGVRRTDTEAFF	TGCGGCGTCCGCCGGACGGACACTGAAGCTTTCTTT
NA	TRBV7-8	NA	TRBJ1-1	CASSLVGGTGSEAFF	TGTGCCAGCAGCTTAGTTGGTGGGACGGGGTCTGAAGCTTTCTTT
NA	TRBV4-2	NA	TRBJ1-5	CASSPSLQLNQPQHF	TGTGCCAGCAGCCCCTCTCTACAACTCAATCAGCCCCAGCATTTT
NA	TRBV19	NA	TRBJ1-5	CASSYRERVVEPQHF	TGTGCCAGTAGTTACCGGGAAAGGGTCGTAGAGCCCCAGCATTTT
NA	TRBV11-2	NA	TRBJ2-7	CASSLDLGQNEQYF	TGTGCCAGCAGCTTAGATCTGGGGCAGAACGAGCAGTACTTC
NA	TRBV2	NA	TRBJ2-7	CASSPDSFSYEQYF	TGTGCCAGCAGTCCTGACAGTTTCTCCTACGAGCAGTACTTC
TRBD2	TRBV5-4	NA	TRBJ2-5	CASSLAGVVETQYF	TGTGCCAGCAGCTTAGCGGGAGTTGTGGAGACCCAGTACTTC
NA	TRBV4-1	NA	TRBJ2-6	CASSHDSGANVLTF	TGCGCCAGCAGCCACGACTCTGGAGCCAACGTCCTGACTTTC
NA	TRBV6-6	NA	TRBJ1-4	CASSYREANEKLFF	TGTGCCAGCAGTTACCGGGAAGCTAATGAAAAACTGTTTTTT
NA	TRBV4-1	NA	TRBJ1-1	CASSQGVRTARAFF	TGCGCCAGCAGCCAAGGGGTGAGGACGGCGCGGGCTTTCTTT
NA	TRBV5-1	NA	TRBJ1-2	CASSKDPNNYGYTF	TGCGCCAGCAGCAAGGACCCCAATAACTATGGCTACACCTTC
NA	TRBV7-9	NA	TRBJ1-1	CASSLREGANTEAFF	TGTGCCAGCAGCCTGCGGGAAGGGGCGAACACTGAAGCTTTCTTT
NA	TRBV6-1	NA	TRBJ2-6	CASTPRANVLTF	TGTGCCAGCACCCCCAGGGCCAACGTCCTGACTTTC
TRBD1	TRBV5-1	NA	TRBJ1-4	CASSLARDSSNEKLFF	TGCGCCAGCAGCTTGGCCCGGGACAGTTCTAATGAAAAACTGTTTTTT
NA	TRBV5-1	NA	TRBJ2-3	CASSSGRLTDTQYF	TGCGCCAGCAGCTCGGGACGCCTCACAGATACGCAGTATTTT
NA	TRBV2	NA	TRBJ2-3	CASADSAGTDTQYF	TGTGCCAGCGCCGACAGCGCGGGGACAGATACGCAGTATTTT